This T cell receptor beta chain was sequenced in a study of T cell responses to AZD1222 COVID-19 vaccine. Profiled with immunoSEQ multiplex PCR; TCRdb holds only in-frame clones, not every one. The data show about 180,000 clones, about 90% seen once. General study results and limits: Two doses of AZD1222 preceded a rise in Spike-specific TCR breadth and depth. Spike was spanned by vaccine-associated CD4 TCRs, which were dominant at 160-218 and 743-854. Reports say nearly half of spike-specific TCRs go after unmutated variant regions.

As to this clone: Its cognate antigen is unknown.

The sequence was collected from an adult in good health. The sequenced sample was peripheral blood, obtained on day 0 of AZD1222 vaccination.

This chain's CDR3 is CAWSAGGPTYNEQFF. CDR3 nucleotides: TGTGCCTGGAGTGCGGGGGGCCCAACCTACAATGAGCAGTTCTTC. J is TRBJ2-1 and V is TRBV30; TRBD2 might be the D (7 bases). Trimming stripped 1 base from V and 2 bases from J, with 12 bases between. This CDR3 comprises 15 residues. Germline V CDR1 and CDR2: GTSNPN, SVGIG (reference sequence).